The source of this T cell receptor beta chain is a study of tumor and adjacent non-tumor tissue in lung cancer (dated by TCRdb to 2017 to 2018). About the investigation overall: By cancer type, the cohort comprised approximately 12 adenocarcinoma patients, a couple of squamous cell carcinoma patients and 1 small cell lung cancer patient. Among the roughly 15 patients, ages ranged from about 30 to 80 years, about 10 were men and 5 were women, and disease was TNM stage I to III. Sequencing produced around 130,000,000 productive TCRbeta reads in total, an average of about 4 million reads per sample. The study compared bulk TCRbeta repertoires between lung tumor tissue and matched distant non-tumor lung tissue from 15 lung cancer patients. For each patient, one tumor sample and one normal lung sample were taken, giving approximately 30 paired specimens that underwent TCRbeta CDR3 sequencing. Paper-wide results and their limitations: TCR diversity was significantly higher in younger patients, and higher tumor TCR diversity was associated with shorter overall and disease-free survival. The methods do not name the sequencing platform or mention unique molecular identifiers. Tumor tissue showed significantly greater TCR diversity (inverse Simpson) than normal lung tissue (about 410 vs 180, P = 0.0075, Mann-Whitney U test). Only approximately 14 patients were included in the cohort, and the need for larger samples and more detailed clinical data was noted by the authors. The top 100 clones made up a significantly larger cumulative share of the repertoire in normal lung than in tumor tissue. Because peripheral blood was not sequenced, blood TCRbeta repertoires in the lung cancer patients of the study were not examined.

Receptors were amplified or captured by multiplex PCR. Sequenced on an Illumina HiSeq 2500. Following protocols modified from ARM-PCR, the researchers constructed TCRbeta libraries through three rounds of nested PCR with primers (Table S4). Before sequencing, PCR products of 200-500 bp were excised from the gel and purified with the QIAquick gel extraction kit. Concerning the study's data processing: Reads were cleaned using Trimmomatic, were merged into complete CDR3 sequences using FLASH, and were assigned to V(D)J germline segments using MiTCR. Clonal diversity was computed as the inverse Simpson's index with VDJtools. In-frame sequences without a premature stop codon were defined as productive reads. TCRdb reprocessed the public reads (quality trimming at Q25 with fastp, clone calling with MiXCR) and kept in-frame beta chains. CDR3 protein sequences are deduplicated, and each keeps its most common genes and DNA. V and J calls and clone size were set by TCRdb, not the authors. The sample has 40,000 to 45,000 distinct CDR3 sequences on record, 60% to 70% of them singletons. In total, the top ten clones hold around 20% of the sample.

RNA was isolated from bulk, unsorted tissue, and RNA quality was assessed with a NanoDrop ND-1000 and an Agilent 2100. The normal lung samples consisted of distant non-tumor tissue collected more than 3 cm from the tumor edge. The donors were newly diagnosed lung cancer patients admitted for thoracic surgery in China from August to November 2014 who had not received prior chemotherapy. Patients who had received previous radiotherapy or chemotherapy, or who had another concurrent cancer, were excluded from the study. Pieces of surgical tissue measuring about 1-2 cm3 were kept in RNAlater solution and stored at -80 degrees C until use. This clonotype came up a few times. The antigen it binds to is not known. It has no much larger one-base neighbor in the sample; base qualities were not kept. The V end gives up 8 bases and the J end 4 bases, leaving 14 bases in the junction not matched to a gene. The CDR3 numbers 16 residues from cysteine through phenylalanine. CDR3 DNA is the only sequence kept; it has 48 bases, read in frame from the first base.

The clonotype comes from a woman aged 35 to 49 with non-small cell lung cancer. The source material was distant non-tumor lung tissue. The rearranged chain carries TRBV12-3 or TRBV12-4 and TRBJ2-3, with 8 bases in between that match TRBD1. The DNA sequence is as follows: TGTGCCAGCTCCTCTCAGGGGGCCGAGGGTCCAGATACGCAGTATTTT. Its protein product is CASSSQGAEGPDTQYF.